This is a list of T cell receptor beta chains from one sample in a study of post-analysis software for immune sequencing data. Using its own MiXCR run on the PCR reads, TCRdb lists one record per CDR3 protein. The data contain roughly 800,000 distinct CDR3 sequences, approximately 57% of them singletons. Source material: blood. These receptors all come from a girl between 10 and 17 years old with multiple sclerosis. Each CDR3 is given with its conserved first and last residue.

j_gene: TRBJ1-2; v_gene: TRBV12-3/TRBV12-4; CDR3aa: CASSLVAGNYGYTF
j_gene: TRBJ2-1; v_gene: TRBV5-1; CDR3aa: CASSYTGGEQFF
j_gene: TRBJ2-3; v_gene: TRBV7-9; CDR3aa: CASSLVDHLDTQYF
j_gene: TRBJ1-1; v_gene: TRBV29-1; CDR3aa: CSVAPLLARAEAFF
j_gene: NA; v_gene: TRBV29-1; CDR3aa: CSGSSQGSEQYF
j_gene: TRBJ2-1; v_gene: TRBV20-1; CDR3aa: CSARKAGGGNEQFF
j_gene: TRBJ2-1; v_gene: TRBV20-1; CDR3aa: CSAGARLSGGPNEQFF
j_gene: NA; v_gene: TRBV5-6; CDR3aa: CASSEDRRVYEQYF
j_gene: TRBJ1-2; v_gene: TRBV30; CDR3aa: CAWSALTGGEKNGYTF
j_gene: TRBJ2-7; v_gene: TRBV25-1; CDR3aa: CASTGTAITYEQYF
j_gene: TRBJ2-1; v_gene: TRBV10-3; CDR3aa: CAISTGNEQFF
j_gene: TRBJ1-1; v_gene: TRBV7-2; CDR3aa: CASSLQGARTTEAFF
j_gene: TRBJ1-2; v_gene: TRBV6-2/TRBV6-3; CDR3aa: CASSIRRVNYGYTF
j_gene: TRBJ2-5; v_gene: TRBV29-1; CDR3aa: CSVSRGSAETQYF
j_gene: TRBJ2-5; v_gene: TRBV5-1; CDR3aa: CASSPGTSGRFQETQYF
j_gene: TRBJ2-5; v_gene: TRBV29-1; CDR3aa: CSAAGGGKETQYF
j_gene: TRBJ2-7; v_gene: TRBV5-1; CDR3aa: CASSLADKSYEQYF
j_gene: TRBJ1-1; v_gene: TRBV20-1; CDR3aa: CSARDPTRGGSMNTEAFF
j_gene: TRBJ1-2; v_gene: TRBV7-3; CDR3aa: CASSFGQGDGYTF
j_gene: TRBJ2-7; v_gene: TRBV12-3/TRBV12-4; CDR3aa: CASSIQGNPFGQYF
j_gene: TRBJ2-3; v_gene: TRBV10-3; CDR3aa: CAISESQEWSDTQYF
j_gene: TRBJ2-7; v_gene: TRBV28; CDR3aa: CASSFRLAGVNEQYF
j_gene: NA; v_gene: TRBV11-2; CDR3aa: CASSPLFGGLNEQYF
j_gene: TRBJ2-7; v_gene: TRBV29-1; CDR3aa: CSANPGQGFEQYF
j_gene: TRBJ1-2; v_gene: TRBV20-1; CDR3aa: CSAKDRGTNYGYTF
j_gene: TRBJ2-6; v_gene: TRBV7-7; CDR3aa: CASSLDRVSGANVLTF
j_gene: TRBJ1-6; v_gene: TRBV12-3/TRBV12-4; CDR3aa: CASRKTNSPLHF
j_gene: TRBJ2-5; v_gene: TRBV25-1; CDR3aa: CASSMGGPQETQYF
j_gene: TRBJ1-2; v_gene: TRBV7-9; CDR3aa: CASSLGTLANYGYTF
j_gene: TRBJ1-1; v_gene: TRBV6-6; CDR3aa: CASSIGDTEAFF
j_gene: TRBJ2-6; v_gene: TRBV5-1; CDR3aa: CASSLEVFRSGANVLTF
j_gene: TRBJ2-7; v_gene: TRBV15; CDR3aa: CATSRDEAADEQYF
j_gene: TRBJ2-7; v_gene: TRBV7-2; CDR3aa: CASSSSRGMKEQYF
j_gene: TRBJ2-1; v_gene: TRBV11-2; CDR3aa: CASRRDSNEQFF
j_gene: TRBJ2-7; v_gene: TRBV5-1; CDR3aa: CASSLGRQWDEQYF
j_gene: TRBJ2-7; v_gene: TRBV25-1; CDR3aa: CASSGSRLAGGPPSYEQYF
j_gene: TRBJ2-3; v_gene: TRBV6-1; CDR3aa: CAGSDSSGRASLTDAQYF
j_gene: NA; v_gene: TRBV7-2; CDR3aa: CASSATGTSGYEQYF
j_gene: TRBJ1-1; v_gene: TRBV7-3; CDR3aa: CASSPTATMNTEAFF
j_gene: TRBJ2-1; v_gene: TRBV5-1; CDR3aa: CASSLPRLAGDNEQFF
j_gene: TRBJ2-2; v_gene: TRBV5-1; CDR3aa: CASSRTGIPNEQFFGPGGTGELFF
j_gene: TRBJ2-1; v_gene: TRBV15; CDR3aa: CATSSPGQGAYEQFF
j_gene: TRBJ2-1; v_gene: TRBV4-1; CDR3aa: CASSQEGDRPYNEQFF
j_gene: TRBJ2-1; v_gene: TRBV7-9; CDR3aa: CASSHPPGILFNEQFF
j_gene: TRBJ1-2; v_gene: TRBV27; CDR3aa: CASNGSRGGYGYTF
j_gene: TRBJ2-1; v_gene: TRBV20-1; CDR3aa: CSATLAGRVNEQFF
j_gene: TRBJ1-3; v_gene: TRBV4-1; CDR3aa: CASSQHRGRQEVSGNTIYF
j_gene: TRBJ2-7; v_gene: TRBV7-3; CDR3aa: CASRGEGSYEQYF
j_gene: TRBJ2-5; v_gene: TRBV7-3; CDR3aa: CASSLRSGRTTNEQYF